This is a list of T cell receptor beta chains from one sample in a study of CD8 T cells in Susac syndrome. TCRdb redid the calling of the immunoSEQ multiplex PCR reads with MiXCR, one entry per CDR3 protein. The sample carries 75,000 to 100,000 distinct CDR3 sequences, around 94% recorded once. The sequencing input was CD8+ T cells from PBMCs. The receptors originated from a human donor in good health. The CDR3 runs from the conserved cysteine through the conserved F or W. Fields, in order: V gene, J gene, D gene, clone size, CDR3 protein, CDR3 DNA. D genes are given only for firm matches. The listing skips clone size in some rows; elsewhere it reads once, few, many or a size class.

V gene: TRBV24-1; J gene: TRBJ1-2; D gene: .; clone size: .; CDR3 protein: CATSDSDRRYGYTF; CDR3 DNA: TGTGCCACCAGTGATTCGGACAGACGCTATGGCTACACCTTC
V gene: TRBV29-1; J gene: TRBJ2-1; D gene: TRBD2; clone size: .; CDR3 protein: CSVRGLAGTYNEQFF; CDR3 DNA: TGCAGCGTGAGGGGTCTAGCGGGAACCTACAATGAGCAGTTCTTC
V gene: TRBV12-5; J gene: TRBJ1-1; D gene: .; clone size: .; CDR3 protein: CASVLQGLETEAFF; CDR3 DNA: TGTGCTAGTGTACTTCAGGGGCTAGAAACTGAAGCTTTCTTT
V gene: TRBV20-1; J gene: TRBJ2-2; D gene: .; clone size: .; CDR3 protein: CSARGLGTTNTGELFF; CDR3 DNA: TGCAGTGCTAGGGGTTTGGGGACCACGAACACCGGGGAGCTGTTTTTT
V gene: TRBV29-1; J gene: TRBJ2-3; D gene: .; clone size: .; CDR3 protein: CSAHPSGQPTDTQYF; CDR3 DNA: TGCAGCGCCCACCCCTCAGGACAGCCCACAGATACGCAGTATTTT
V gene: TRBV27; J gene: TRBJ2-3; D gene: .; clone size: .; CDR3 protein: CASSLMRARRTDTQYF; CDR3 DNA: TGTGCCAGCAGTTTGATGCGGGCCCGACGAACAGATACGCAGTATTTT
V gene: TRBV9; J gene: TRBJ2-1; D gene: .; clone size: .; CDR3 protein: CASNPSRGTNEQFF; CDR3 DNA: TGTGCCAGCAACCCAAGCCGGGGGACCAATGAGCAGTTCTTC
V gene: TRBV6-6; J gene: TRBJ2-6; D gene: TRBD1; clone size: .; CDR3 protein: CASSWGQSGANVLTF; CDR3 DNA: TGTGCCAGCAGTTGGGGACAGTCTGGGGCCAACGTCCTGACTTTC
V gene: TRBV7-6; J gene: TRBJ2-1; D gene: .; clone size: .; CDR3 protein: CASSSAYNEQFF; CDR3 DNA: TGTGCCAGCAGCTCGGCCTACAATGAGCAGTTCTTC
V gene: TRBV15; J gene: TRBJ2-3; D gene: TRBD2; clone size: .; CDR3 protein: CATSSLAGGTDTQYF; CDR3 DNA: TGTGCCACCAGCAGTTTAGCGGGGGGCACAGATACGCAGTATTTT
V gene: TRBV7-2; J gene: TRBJ2-5; D gene: .; clone size: .; CDR3 protein: CASSSWTGPETQYF; CDR3 DNA: TGTGCCAGCAGCTCCTGGACCGGTCCAGAGACCCAGTACTTC
V gene: TRBV11-2; J gene: TRBJ2-7; D gene: TRBD2; clone size: .; CDR3 protein: CASSPVGGGLKDEQYF; CDR3 DNA: TGTGCCAGCAGCCCGGTTGGGGGGGGGTTAAAGGACGAGCAGTACTTC
V gene: TRBV27; J gene: TRBJ2-3; D gene: .; clone size: .; CDR3 protein: CASSLSSWRRTDTQYF; CDR3 DNA: TGTGCCAGCAGTTTATCGTCCTGGAGGCGCACAGATACGCAGTATTTT
V gene: TRBV30; J gene: TRBJ1-1; D gene: TRBD1; clone size: once; CDR3 protein: CAWTPDRGGIGAFF; CDR3 DNA: TGTGCCTGGACGCCAGACAGGGGTGGGATTGGAGCTTTCTTT
V gene: TRBV28; J gene: TRBJ1-1; D gene: .; clone size: .; CDR3 protein: CASSKGLNTEAFF; CDR3 DNA: TGTGCCAGCAGCAAGGGACTGAACACTGAAGCTTTCTTT
V gene: TRBV1; J gene: TRBJ1-2; D gene: .; clone size: .; CDR3 protein: CTSSLGDVAIEGYTF; CDR3 DNA: TGCACCAGCAGCCTAGGGGACGTAGCCATCGAGGGCTACACCTTC